This T cell receptor beta chain was sequenced during a study of blood T cell repertoires in COVID-19. The protocol was immunoSEQ multiplex PCR, while the TCRdb copy is restricted to in-frame clones and leaves out a portion. The table lists about 99,000 clones, 90% to 95% of them singletons. This TCR was sampled from a human donor in a cohort sampled during active COVID-19. The sequenced material came from peripheral blood.

The CDR3 loop reads CASSLAGSHYGYTF. CDR3 in DNA: TGCGCCAGCAGCTTGGCAGGCTCACACTATGGCTACACCTTC. The rearrangement joins TRBV5-1 to TRBJ1-2; D is undetermined. CDR3 length equals 14 residues. The V gene lost 0 bases and the J gene lost 3 bases, with 9 bases spanning the gap. Germline V gene lookup returns CDR1 SGHRS and CDR2 YFSETQ.